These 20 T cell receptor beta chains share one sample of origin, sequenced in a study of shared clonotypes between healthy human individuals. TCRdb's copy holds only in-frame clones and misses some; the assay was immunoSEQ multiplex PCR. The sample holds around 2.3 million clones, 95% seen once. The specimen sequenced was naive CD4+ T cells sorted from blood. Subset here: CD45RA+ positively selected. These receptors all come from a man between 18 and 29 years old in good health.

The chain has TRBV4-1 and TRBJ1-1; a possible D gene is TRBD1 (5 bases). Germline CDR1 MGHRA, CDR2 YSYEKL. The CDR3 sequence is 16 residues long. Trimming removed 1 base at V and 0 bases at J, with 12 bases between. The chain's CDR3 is CASSQGGQAMNTEAFF. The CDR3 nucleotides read TGCGCCAGCAGCCAAGGGGGCCAGGCCATGAACACTGAAGCTTTCTTT.

The CDR3: CAEAQGGHTDTQYF. CDR3 sequence (DNA): TGTGCGGAAGCCCAGGGAGGGCACACAGATACGCAGTATTTT. The chain carries TRBV28 and TRBJ2-3, with 7 bases matching TRBD2. There are 14 residues in the CDR3. Germline V gene lookup returns CDR1 MDHEN and CDR2 SYDVKM.

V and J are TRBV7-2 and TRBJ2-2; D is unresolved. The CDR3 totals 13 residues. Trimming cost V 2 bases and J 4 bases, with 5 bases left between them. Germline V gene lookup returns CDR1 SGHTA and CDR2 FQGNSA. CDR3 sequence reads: CASSLHITGELFF. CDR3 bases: TGTGCCAGCAGCTTACACATCACCGGGGAGCTGTTTTTT.

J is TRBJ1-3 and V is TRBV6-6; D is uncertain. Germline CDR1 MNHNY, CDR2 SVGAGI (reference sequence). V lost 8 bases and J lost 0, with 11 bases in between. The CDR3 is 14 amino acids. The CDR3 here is CASAGSISGNTIYF. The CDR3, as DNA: TGTGCCAGCGCGGGGTCCATCTCTGGAAACACCATATATTTT.

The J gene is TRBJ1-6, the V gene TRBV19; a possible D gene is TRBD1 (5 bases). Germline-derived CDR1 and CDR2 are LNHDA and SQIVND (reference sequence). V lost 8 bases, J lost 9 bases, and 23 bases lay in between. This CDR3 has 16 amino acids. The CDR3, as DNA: TGTGCCAGTTCCTATGGGGGGGACCGAGTCGGTTCACCCCTCCACTTT. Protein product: CASSYGGDRVGSPLHF.

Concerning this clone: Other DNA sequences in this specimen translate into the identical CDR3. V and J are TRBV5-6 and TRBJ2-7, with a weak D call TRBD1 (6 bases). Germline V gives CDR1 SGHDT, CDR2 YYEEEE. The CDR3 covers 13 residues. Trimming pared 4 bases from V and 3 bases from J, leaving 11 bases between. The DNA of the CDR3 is TGTGCCAGCAGCCTTGGACAGATCTACGAGCAGTACTTC. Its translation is CASSLGQIYEQYF.

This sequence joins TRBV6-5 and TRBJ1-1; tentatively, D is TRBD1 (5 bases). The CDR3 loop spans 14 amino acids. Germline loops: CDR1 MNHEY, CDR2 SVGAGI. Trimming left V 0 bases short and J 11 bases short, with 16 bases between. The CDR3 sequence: CASSYSWGSSDAFF. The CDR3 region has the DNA TGTGCCAGCAGTTACTCTTGGGGGTCATCAGACGCTTTCTTT.

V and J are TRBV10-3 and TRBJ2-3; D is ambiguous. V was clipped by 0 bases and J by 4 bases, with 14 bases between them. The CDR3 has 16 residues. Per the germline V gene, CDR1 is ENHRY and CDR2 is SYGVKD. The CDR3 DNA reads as TGTGCCATCAGTGAGTCGTCGGCAGGAATACCAGATACGCAGTATTTT. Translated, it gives CAISESSAGIPDTQYF.

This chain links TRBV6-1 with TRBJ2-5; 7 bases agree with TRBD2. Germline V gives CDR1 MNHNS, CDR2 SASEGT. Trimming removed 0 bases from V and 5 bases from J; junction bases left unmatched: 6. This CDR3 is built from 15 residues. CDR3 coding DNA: TGTGCCAGCAGTGAAGCGCGGGGGACGGGGGAGACCCAGTACTTC. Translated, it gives CASSEARGTGETQYF.

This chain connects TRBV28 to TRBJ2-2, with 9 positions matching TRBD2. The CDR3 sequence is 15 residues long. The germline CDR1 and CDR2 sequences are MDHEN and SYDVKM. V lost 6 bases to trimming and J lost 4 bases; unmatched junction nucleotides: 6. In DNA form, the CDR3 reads TGTGCCAGCAGCTCCGGGACTAGCCTCACCGGGGAGCTGTTTTTT. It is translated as CASSSGTSLTGELFF. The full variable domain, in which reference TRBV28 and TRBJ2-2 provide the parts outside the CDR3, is DVKVTQSSRYLVKRTGEKVFLECVQDMDHENMFWYRQDPGLGLRLIYFSYDVKMKEKGDIPEGYSVSREKKERFSLILESASTNQTSMYLCASSSGTSLTGELFFGEGSRLTVL.

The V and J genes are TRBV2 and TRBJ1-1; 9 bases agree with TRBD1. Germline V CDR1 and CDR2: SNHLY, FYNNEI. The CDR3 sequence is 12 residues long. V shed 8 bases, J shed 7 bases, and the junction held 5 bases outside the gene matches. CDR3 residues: CASSGQGFEAFF. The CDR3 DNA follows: TGTGCCAGCTCGGGACAGGGCTTTGAAGCTTTCTTT.

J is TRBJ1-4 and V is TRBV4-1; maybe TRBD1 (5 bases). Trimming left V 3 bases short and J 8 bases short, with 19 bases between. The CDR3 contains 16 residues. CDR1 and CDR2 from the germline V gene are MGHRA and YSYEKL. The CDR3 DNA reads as TGCGCCAGCAGCCAGGAGCCGGGACGCCTCGCGGAAAAACTGTTTTTT. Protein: CASSQEPGRLAEKLFF.

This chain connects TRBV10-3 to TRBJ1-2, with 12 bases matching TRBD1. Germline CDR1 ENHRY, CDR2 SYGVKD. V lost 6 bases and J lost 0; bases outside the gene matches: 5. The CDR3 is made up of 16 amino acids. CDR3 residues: CAISPGQGAPNYGYTF. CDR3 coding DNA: TGTGCCATCAGCCCGGGACAGGGGGCACCTAACTATGGCTACACCTTC.

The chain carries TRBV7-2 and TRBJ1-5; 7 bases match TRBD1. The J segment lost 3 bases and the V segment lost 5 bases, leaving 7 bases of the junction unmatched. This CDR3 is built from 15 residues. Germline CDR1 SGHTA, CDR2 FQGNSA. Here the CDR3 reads CASSPQGVVNQPQHF. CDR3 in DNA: TGTGCCAGCAGCCCCCAGGGGGTAGTCAATCAGCCCCAGCATTTT. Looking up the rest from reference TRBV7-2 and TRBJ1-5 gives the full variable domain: GAGVSQSPSNKVTEKGKDVELRCDPISGHTALYWYRQSLGQGLEFLIYFQGNSAPDKSGLPSDRFSAERTGGSVSTLTIQRTQQEDSAVYLCASSPQGVVNQPQHFGDGTRLSIL.

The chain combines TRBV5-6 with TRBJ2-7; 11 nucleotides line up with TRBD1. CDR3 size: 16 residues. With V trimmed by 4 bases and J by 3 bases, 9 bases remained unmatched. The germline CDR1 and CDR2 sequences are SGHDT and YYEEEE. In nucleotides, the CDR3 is TGTGCCAGCAGCCTAGGACAGGGGGCGAACCTCTACGAGCAGTACTTC. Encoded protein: CASSLGQGANLYEQYF.

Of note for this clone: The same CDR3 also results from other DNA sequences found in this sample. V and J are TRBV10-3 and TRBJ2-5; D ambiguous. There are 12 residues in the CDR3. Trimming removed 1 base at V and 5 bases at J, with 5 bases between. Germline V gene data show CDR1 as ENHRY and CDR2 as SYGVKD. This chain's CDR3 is CAISEFGETQYF. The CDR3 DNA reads TGTGCCATCAGTGAGTTTGGGGAGACCCAGTACTTC.

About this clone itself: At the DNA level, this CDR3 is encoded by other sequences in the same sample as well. CDR3 region: CASSYRGTNYGYTF. The CDR3 coding sequence is TGTGCCAGCAGTTACAGGGGAACTAACTATGGCTACACCTTC. The chain carries TRBV6-5 and TRBJ1-2; weak D call: TRBD1 (5 bases). Trimming took 2 bases from V and 0 from J, leaving 7 bases between them. CDR3 size: 14 residues. CDR1 MNHEY and CDR2 SVGAGI come from the germline V gene.

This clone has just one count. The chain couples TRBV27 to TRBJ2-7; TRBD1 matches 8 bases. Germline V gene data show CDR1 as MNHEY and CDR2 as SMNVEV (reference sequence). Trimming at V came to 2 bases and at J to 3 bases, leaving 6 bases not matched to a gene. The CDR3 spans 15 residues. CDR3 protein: CASSLTQGANYEQYF. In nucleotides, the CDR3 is TGTGCCAGCAGTTTAACCCAGGGGGCAAACTACGAGCAGTACTTC.

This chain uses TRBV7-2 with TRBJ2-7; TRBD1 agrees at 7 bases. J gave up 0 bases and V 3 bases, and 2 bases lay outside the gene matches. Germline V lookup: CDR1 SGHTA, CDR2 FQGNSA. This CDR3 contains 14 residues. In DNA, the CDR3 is TGTGCCAGCAGCTTCGGACAGGTCTCCTACGAGCAGTACTTC. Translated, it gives CASSFGQVSYEQYF. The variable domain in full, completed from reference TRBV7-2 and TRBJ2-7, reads GAGVSQSPSNKVTEKGKDVELRCDPISGHTALYWYRQSLGQGLEFLIYFQGNSAPDKSGLPSDRFSAERTGGSVSTLTIQRTQQEDSAVYLCASSFGQVSYEQYFGPGTRLTVT.

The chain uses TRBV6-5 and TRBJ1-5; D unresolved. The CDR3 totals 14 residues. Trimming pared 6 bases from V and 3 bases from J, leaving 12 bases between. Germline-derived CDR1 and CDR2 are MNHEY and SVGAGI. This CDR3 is CASRAGPFNQPQHF. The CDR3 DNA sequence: TGTGCCAGCAGGGCCGGGCCCTTCAATCAGCCCCAGCATTTT.